This T cell receptor beta chain was found in a study of siplizumab effects on memory and regulatory T cells. Profiled with immunoSEQ multiplex PCR; TCRdb holds only in-frame clones, not every one. The data hold 97,000 or so clones, with roughly 90% observed a single time. The sequenced sample consisted of CD4+ T cells sorted from blood. The origin of this receptor is a human donor in good health.

The CDR3 DNA reads TGTGCCAGCAGCCAACGCACCCCCCGACAGGGAATGATTGAAGCTTTCTTT. Amino acid sequence: CASSQRTPRQGMIEAFF. This sequence joins TRBV28 and TRBJ1-1, with 7 bases matching TRBD1. V trimming: 6 bases; J trimming: 7 bases; junction bases outside the gene matches: 20. Germline CDR1 MDHEN, CDR2 SYDVKM. The CDR3 extends over 17 amino acids.